The clone carrying this TCR beta chain was seen only once. One junction end does not reproduce the germline sequence, and a read error may be involved. The assay was immunoSEQ multiplex PCR, and TCRdb's table has in-frame clones only and misses some. The sample shows 97,000 or so clones, more than 65% of them seen only once. This sample is drawn from a study of blood T cell repertoires in COVID-19. The wider study: Samples of COVID-19 (acute and convalescent) were obtained from the United States, Italy and Spain. T cells, B-cell-depleted T cells, or PBMCs supplied cDNA or gDNA.

The CDR3 consists of 16 residues. Germline V gene lookup returns CDR1 SGHRS and CDR2 YFSETQ. The source is a woman of 80 years or more with active or convalescent COVID-19. The chain links TRBV5-1 to TRBJ2-4, with 11 nucleotides matching TRBD2. The specimen sequenced was peripheral blood. CDR3 coding DNA: TGTGCCAGCAGCTTGCTAGCGGGAGGAGGCAAAAACATTCAGTACTTC. It encodes CASSLLAGGGKNIQYF.